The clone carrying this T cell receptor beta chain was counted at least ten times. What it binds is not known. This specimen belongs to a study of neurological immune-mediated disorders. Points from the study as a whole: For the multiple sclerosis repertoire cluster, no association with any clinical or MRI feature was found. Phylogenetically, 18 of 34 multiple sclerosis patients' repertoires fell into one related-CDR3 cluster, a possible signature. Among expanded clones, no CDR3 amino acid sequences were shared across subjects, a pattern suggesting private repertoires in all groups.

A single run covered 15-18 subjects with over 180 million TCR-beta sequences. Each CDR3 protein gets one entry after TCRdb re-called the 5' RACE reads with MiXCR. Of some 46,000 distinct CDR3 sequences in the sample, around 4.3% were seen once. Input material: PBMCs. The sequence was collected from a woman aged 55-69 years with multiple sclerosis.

DNA for the CDR3: TGCAGTCTCTACAAGACAGGGAACAATGAGCAGTTCTTC. It is translated as CSLYKTGNNEQFF. This chain joins TRBV20-1 and TRBJ2-1; 7 bases fit TRBD1. V shed 8 bases, J shed 5 bases, and the junction held 9 bases outside the gene matches. Looked up from germline, CDR1 is DFQATT and CDR2 is SNEGSKA (reference sequence). This CDR3 comprises 13 residues.